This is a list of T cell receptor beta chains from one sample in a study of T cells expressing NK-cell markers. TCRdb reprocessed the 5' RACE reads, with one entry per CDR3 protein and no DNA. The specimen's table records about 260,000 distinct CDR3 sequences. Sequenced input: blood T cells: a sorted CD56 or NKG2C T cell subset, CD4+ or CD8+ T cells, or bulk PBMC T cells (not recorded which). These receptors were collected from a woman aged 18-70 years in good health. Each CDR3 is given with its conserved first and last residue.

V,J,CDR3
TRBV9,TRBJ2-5,CASSLNPQGDRIETQYF
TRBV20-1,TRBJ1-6,CSTKASSYNSPLHF
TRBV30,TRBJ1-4,CAWSISGQANEKLFF
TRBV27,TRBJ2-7,CASSSYASAYEQYF
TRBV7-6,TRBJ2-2,CASSLGQKNTGELFF
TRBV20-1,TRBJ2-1,CSAPGEREGRIF
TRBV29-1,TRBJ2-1,CSVGQGGPEQFF
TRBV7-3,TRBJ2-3,CASSPRGGLSTDTQYF
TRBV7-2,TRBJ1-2,CASSSSVNYGYTF
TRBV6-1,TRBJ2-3,CASSNGLSRPPQYF
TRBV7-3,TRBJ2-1,CASSPPGLGGNEQFF
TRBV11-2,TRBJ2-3,CASSPFGGALTSTDTQYF
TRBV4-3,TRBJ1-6,CASSRDSTDNSPLHF
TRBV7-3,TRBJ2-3,CASSSTGTRGTDTQYF
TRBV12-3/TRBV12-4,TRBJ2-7,CASSLEGGTTTGQYF
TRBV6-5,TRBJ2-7,CASSYGTPYEQYF
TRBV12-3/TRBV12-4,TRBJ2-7,CASSFTRARGEQYF
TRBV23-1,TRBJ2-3,CASSHSPRGTDTQYF
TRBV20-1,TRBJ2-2,CSARDRVTGELFF
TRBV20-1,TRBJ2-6,CSAANSRGPIGLTF
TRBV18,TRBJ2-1,CASSPHRGGEQFF
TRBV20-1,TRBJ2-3,CSARDPRASTDTQYF
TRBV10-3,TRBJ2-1,CAISGDTDYNEQFF
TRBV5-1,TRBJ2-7,CASSLGNSGSYEQYF
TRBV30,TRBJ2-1,CAWGATSGWGEQFF
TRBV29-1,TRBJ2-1,CSVGPGAAYNEQFF
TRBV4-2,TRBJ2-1,CASSQRGGAGVYNEQFF
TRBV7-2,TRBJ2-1,CASSPGTTYNEQFF
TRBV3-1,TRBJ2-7,CASSPQGGNLRGQYF
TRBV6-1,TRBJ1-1,CASSQRGVNTEAFF
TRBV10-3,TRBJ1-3,CAISWTEGSTIYF
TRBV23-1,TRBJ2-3,CASRGTVMGSTDTQYF
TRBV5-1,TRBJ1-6,CASSRQGDGSSYNSPLHF
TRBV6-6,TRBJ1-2,CASRREGVLGYTF
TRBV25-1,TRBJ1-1,CASSDGGNTEAFF
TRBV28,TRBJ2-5,CASSAGKETQYF
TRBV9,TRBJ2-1,CASTRDPSSYNEQFF
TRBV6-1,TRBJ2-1,CASSEVASLGQLFYNEQFF
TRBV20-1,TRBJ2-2,CSARDHGLRDTGELFF
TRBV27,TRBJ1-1,CASRASGEQAFF
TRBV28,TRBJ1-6,CASSSSAGGNSPLHF
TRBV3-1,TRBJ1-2,CASSQVPKGPGYTF
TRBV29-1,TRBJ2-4,CSVHDRGKNIQYF
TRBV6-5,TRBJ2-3,CASSYGLALSTDTQYF
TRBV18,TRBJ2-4,CASSPTGTNIQYF
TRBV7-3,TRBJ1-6,CASSFRDRGQNSPLHF
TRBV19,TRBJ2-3,CASSGLGAGDGTDTQYF
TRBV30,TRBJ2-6,CAWRPQGTGANVLTF
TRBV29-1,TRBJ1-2,CSAAQGPTGYGYTF
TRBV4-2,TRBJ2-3,CASSQDPAAAGWTTDTQYF
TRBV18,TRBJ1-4,CASSLGPNEKLFF
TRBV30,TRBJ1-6,CAWSVAPTTNSPLHF
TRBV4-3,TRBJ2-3,CASRLASTDTQYF
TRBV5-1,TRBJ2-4,CASTSGGANIQYF
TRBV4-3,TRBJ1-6,CASSQTRQGGNSPLHF
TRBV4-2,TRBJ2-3,CASSHAGVGVEDTQYF
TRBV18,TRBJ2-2,CASSRDRETGELFF
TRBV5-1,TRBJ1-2,CASSRGTGTGDYGYTF
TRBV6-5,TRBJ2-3,CASSFQGLPDTQYF
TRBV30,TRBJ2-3,CAWSRATSLRIPSTDTQYF